This is a list of T cell receptor beta chains from one sample in a study of blood T cell repertoires in COVID-19. The table came from immunoSEQ multiplex PCR; TCRdb's copy has only in-frame clones and leaves some out. The data show roughly 350,000 clones, around 87% seen once. The sequenced material came from peripheral blood. Receptor source: a woman in her 30s with COVID-19, enrolled during active disease. Each CDR3 is given with its conserved first and last residue. D genes are given only for firm matches. Expanded clones are given a class, and other clones once, few, many or no size at all.

TRBV5-1	.	TRBJ1-6	.	CASSSNFQVPNSPLHF	TGCGCCAGCAGCTCGAACTTCCAGGTCCCGAATTCACCCCTCCACTTT
TRBV5-6	.	TRBJ1-2	.	CASSSPGQGGYGYTF	TGTGCCAGCAGCTCCCCTGGGCAGGGAGGCTATGGCTACACCTTC
TRBV7-3	TRBD1	TRBJ2-5	.	CASSLGTGFNGQETQYF	TGTGCCAGCAGCTTAGGGACAGGGTTTAATGGCCAAGAGACCCAGTACTTC
TRBV11-2	TRBD1	TRBJ1-6	.	CATTRRGQGNSPLHF	TGTGCCACCACCCGCCGGGGACAGGGGAATTCACCCCTCCACTTT
TRBV28	TRBD1	TRBJ1-6	few	CASSLPQGVNSPLHF	TGTGCCAGCAGTTTACCGCAGGGGGTAAATTCACCCCTCCACTTT
TRBV19	.	TRBJ1-5	.	CASSMVQRSQPQHF	TGTGCCAGTAGTATGGTGCAGCGGAGCCAGCCCCAGCATTTT
TRBV9	.	TRBJ1-1	.	CASSRQVDTEAFF	TGTGCCAGCAGCCGACAGGTTGACACTGAAGCTTTCTTT
TRBV27	TRBD2	TRBJ2-1	.	CASTTSGSPYNEQFF	TGTGCCAGCACAACTAGCGGGAGTCCCTACAATGAGCAGTTCTTC
TRBV7-2	TRBD2	TRBJ2-3	.	CASRPSGRRADTQYF	TGTGCCAGCAGACCTAGCGGGAGAAGGGCAGATACGCAGTATTTT
TRBV5-1	.	TRBJ2-7	.	CASSLAGEGYEQYF	TGCGCCAGCAGCTTGGCGGGAGAAGGCTACGAGCAGTACTTC